Listed below are T cell receptor beta chains from one sample, sequenced in a study of blood T cell repertoires in COVID-19. TCRdb's table, derived via immunoSEQ multiplex PCR, lists solely in-frame clones and lacks some. The sample records 100,000 to 150,000 clones, around 86% being singletons. The sample comprised peripheral blood. The source is a woman aged 65 to 85 with COVID-19, enrolled during active disease. The CDR3 runs from the conserved cysteine through the conserved F or W. A D gene is named only where the DNA matches it firmly. Expanded clones get a size class; other rows say once, few or many, or leave the size out.

length: 13; V: TRBV2; D: TRBD1; J: TRBJ1-1; size: .; DNA: TGTGCCAGCAGAACCCAGGGGGGCACTGAAGCTTTCTTT; CDR3: CASRTQGGTEAFF
length: 16; V: TRBV6-5; D: .; J: TRBJ2-7; size: .; DNA: TGTGCCAGCAGTTACTCGGCCCACCAACCCTCCTACGAGCAGTACTTC; CDR3: CASSYSAHQPSYEQYF
length: 18; V: TRBV21-1; D: .; J: TRBJ1-5; size: once; DNA: TGTGCCAGCAGCAAATATCTGTCCTCCCAGTCTCTCGATCAGCCCCAGCATTTT; CDR3: CASSKYLSSQSLDQPQHF
length: 16; V: TRBV18; D: .; J: TRBJ2-2; size: .; DNA: TGTGCCAGCTCACCACCGGGGGCCGCGAACACCGGGGAGCTGTTTTTT; CDR3: CASSPPGAANTGELFF
length: 13; V: TRBV11-3; D: .; J: TRBJ2-2; size: .; DNA: TGTGCCAGCAGCTTTCGGGATCCCGGGGAGCTGTTTTTT; CDR3: CASSFRDPGELFF
length: 14; V: TRBV28; D: .; J: TRBJ1-3; size: once; DNA: TGTGCCAGCAGTTTGCGGGGGCAAGGAAACACCATATATTTT; CDR3: CASSLRGQGNTIYF
length: 15; V: TRBV7-2; D: TRBD1; J: TRBJ2-1; size: few; DNA: TGTGCCAGCAGCCTCCGGGACAGGAGCTACAATGAGCAGTTCTTC; CDR3: CASSLRDRSYNEQFF
length: 18; V: TRBV9; D: TRBD1; J: TRBJ1-4; size: .; DNA: TGTGCCAGCAGCCCTCGGACAGGGGAGGGCGTAACTAATGAAAAACTGTTTTTT; CDR3: CASSPRTGEGVTNEKLFF
length: 16; V: TRBV9; D: TRBD2; J: TRBJ2-3; size: .; DNA: TGTGCCAGCAGCGCGTGGTCGCGGGGGGCCGCAGATACGCAGTATTTT; CDR3: CASSAWSRGAADTQYF
length: 16; V: TRBV21-1; D: .; J: TRBJ2-5; size: .; DNA: TGTGCCAGCAGCAAAGCCCGACTACCAGGGGGAGAGACCCAGTACTTC; CDR3: CASSKARLPGGETQYF
length: 20; V: TRBV3-1/TRBV3-2; D: .; J: TRBJ1-5; size: .; DNA: TGTGCCAGCAGCCGAGGGCCCCCGGGGGACGCTATAGCTGGCAATCAGCCCCAGCATTTT; CDR3: CASSRGPPGDAIAGNQPQHF
length: 18; V: TRBV15; D: TRBD1; J: TRBJ2-1; size: .; DNA: TGTGCCACCAGCAGAGATCCAGGGGACAGGGGGCCCTACAATGAGCAGTTCTTC; CDR3: CATSRDPGDRGPYNEQFF
length: 14; V: TRBV3-1/TRBV3-2; D: .; J: TRBJ1-4; size: .; DNA: TGTGCCAGCAGCAAGACAGATCTTAATGAAAAACTGTTTTTT; CDR3: CASSKTDLNEKLFF
length: 16; V: TRBV7-2; D: .; J: TRBJ1-2; size: .; DNA: TGTGCCAGCAGCTTAACCTCCGGGACACCAATCTATGGCTACACCTTC; CDR3: CASSLTSGTPIYGYTF
length: 13; V: TRBV30; D: .; J: TRBJ1-4; size: .; DNA: TGTGCCTGGAGGTGGCGGCTGAATGAAAAACTGTTTTTT; CDR3: CAWRWRLNEKLFF
length: 17; V: TRBV7-9; D: TRBD1; J: TRBJ1-6; size: once; DNA: TGTGCCAGCAGCTTGGGGGCATTTGGGACAGATAATTCACCCCTCCACTTT; CDR3: CASSLGAFGTDNSPLHF
length: 14; V: TRBV15; D: .; J: TRBJ1-5; size: .; DNA: TGTGCCACCAGCAGAGGACGGGGGAATCAGCCCCAGCATTTT; CDR3: CATSRGRGNQPQHF
length: 16; V: TRBV14; D: TRBD1; J: TRBJ2-1; size: .; DNA: TGTGCCAGCAGCCACATCGGGCAGGGGGCATGGGTTGAGCAGTTCTTC; CDR3: CASSHIGQGAWVEQFF
length: 13; V: TRBV12-3/TRBV12-4; D: TRBD1; J: TRBJ1-2; size: once; DNA: TGTGCCAGCAGTCGACAGGGAAACTATGGCTACACCTTC; CDR3: CASSRQGNYGYTF
length: 15; V: TRBV7-9; D: TRBD1; J: TRBJ1-1; size: .; DNA: TGTGCCAGCAGCTTAGCGGTTGGCAGGGGGACTGAAGCTTTCTTT; CDR3: CASSLAVGRGTEAFF
length: 15; V: TRBV2; D: .; J: TRBJ1-2; size: .; DNA: TGTGCCAGCAGAGCGACAGGCCCCGAGACATATGGCTACACCTTC; CDR3: CASRATGPETYGYTF
length: 13; V: TRBV2; D: .; J: TRBJ2-3; size: many; DNA: TGTGCCAGCAGTACCCTCCGGACAGATACGCAGTATTTT; CDR3: CASSTLRTDTQYF
length: 14; V: TRBV5-6; D: .; J: TRBJ1-6; size: .; DNA: TGTGCCAGCAGCTTCTTCAGGGGCACTTCACCCCTCCACTTT; CDR3: CASSFFRGTSPLHF
length: 17; V: TRBV3-1/TRBV3-2; D: .; J: TRBJ1-5; size: .; DNA: TGTGCCAGCAGCCAGACTCGGGGGGGTGGTTTGGCGCAGCCCCAGCATTTT; CDR3: CASSQTRGGGLAQPQHF
length: 15; V: TRBV28; D: TRBD2; J: TRBJ2-5; size: .; DNA: TGTGCCAGCAGTGAGGCGGGGGTTGTCCAAGAGACCCAGTACTTC; CDR3: CASSEAGVVQETQYF
length: 14; V: TRBV3-1/TRBV3-2; D: .; J: TRBJ1-2; size: .; DNA: TGTGCCAGCAGCCAAGATTCGGGCAGGACCGGACTCGCTTTC; CDR3: CASSQDSGRTGLAF
length: 14; V: TRBV9; D: .; J: TRBJ2-7; size: .; DNA: TGTGCCAGCAGCGTAGGGCAGGCTCACTACGAGCAGTACTTC; CDR3: CASSVGQAHYEQYF
length: 13; V: TRBV18; D: .; J: TRBJ1-1; size: .; DNA: TGTGCCAGCTCACCACGTTTGGAGACTGAAGCTTTCTTT; CDR3: CASSPRLETEAFF
length: 14; V: TRBV2; D: TRBD2; J: TRBJ2-7; size: .; DNA: TGTGCCAGCATTGTGGGAGGGGAGGCCTACGAGCAGTACTTC; CDR3: CASIVGGEAYEQYF
length: 18; V: TRBV5-6; D: .; J: TRBJ2-6; size: .; DNA: TGTGCCAGCAGCGCTGTGGTGCAGGAGGCCGCTGGGGCCAACGTCCTGACTTTC; CDR3: CASSAVVQEAAGANVLTF
length: 13; V: TRBV2; D: .; J: TRBJ1-2; size: .; DNA: TGTGCCAGCAGTGGACAGTTAGACTATGGCTACACCTTC; CDR3: CASSGQLDYGYTF
length: 14; V: TRBV11-2; D: .; J: TRBJ1-4; size: .; DNA: TGTGCCAGCAGCTTCGGGGGGCGCGGTGAAAAACTGTTTTTT; CDR3: CASSFGGRGEKLFF
length: 16; V: TRBV7-9; D: .; J: TRBJ2-7; size: .; DNA: TGTGCCAGCAGCTTGCCTTCCGGGACAAATTCCTACGAGCAGTACTTC; CDR3: CASSLPSGTNSYEQYF
length: 13; V: TRBV30; D: TRBD1; J: TRBJ1-5; size: .; DNA: TGTGCCTGGAGAGACAGGGGCAATCAGCCCCAGCATTTT; CDR3: CAWRDRGNQPQHF
length: 13; V: TRBV5-5; D: TRBD1; J: TRBJ1-2; size: .; DNA: TGTGCCAGCAGCTTGGGACAGGGCGAGGGCTACACCTTC; CDR3: CASSLGQGEGYTF
length: 14; V: TRBV3-1/TRBV3-2; D: .; J: TRBJ1-1; size: .; DNA: TGTGCCAGCAGCCAACCGGGGATGGACACTGAAGCTTTCTTT; CDR3: CASSQPGMDTEAFF
length: 16; V: TRBV28; D: .; J: TRBJ1-2; size: .; DNA: TGTGCCAGCACTCCGACCACAGGTATCGGTTTTTACGGCTACACCTTC; CDR3: CASTPTTGIGFYGYTF
length: 16; V: TRBV7-6; D: .; J: TRBJ1-3; size: .; DNA: TGTGCCAGCAGCCCCGGGGGTATGGGTATTGGAAACACCATATATTTT; CDR3: CASSPGGMGIGNTIYF
length: 17; V: TRBV7-8; D: TRBD1; J: TRBJ1-5; size: .; DNA: TGTGCCAGCAGCCCTCGGGACAGCCTTGGGGGCAATCAGCCCCAGCATTTT; CDR3: CASSPRDSLGGNQPQHF
length: 16; V: TRBV3-1/TRBV3-2; D: TRBD2; J: TRBJ2-1; size: .; DNA: TGTGCCAGCAGCCTTCGATCGACTAGCGGGGGGAATGAGCAGTTCTTC; CDR3: CASSLRSTSGGNEQFF
length: 16; V: TRBV14; D: .; J: TRBJ1-2; size: .; DNA: TGTGCCAGCAGCCAAGTACGGCCCCAGGGTGCCACTGGCTACACCTTC; CDR3: CASSQVRPQGATGYTF
length: 13; V: TRBV29-1; D: TRBD1; J: TRBJ1-6; size: .; DNA: TGCAGCGTTCGGACAGGGCTCAATTCACCCCTCCACTTT; CDR3: CSVRTGLNSPLHF
length: 13; V: TRBV18; D: .; J: TRBJ2-7; size: .; DNA: TGTGCCAGCTCACCAGCGATGGACACACAGCAGTACTTC; CDR3: CASSPAMDTQQYF
length: 12; V: TRBV6-5; D: .; J: TRBJ2-7; size: .; DNA: TGTGCCAGCATCGGACTGACCTACGAGCAGTACTTC; CDR3: CASIGLTYEQYF
length: 16; V: TRBV18; D: TRBD2; J: TRBJ2-5; size: once; DNA: TGTGCCAGCTCACCAGCCCCCCAAGCGGGGGAAGAGACCCAGTACTTC; CDR3: CASSPAPQAGEETQYF
length: 14; V: TRBV5-1; D: .; J: TRBJ2-5; size: .; DNA: TGCGCCAGCAGCTTTCCATCAGGTCAAGAGACCCAGTACTTC; CDR3: CASSFPSGQETQYF
length: 15; V: TRBV5-1; D: TRBD1; J: TRBJ1-6; size: many; DNA: TGCGCCAGCAGCGCCCTTGAGGGGGCTAATTCACCCCTCCACTTT; CDR3: CASSALEGANSPLHF
length: 16; V: TRBV3-1/TRBV3-2; D: .; J: TRBJ1-1; size: once; DNA: TGTGCCAGCAGCCAGGATAACAGGGAGATGAACACTGAAGCTTTCTTT; CDR3: CASSQDNREMNTEAFF
length: 13; V: TRBV19; D: TRBD1; J: TRBJ1-1; size: .; DNA: TGTGCCAGTAGTAGGCCAGGGGGCACTGAAGCTTTCTTT; CDR3: CASSRPGGTEAFF
length: 15; V: TRBV6-6; D: .; J: TRBJ2-1; size: once; DNA: TGTGCCAGCAGCCGGCTAGCGTCTGTCGTAAATGAGCAGTTCTTC; CDR3: CASSRLASVVNEQFF
length: 14; V: TRBV5-1; D: .; J: TRBJ2-7; size: many; DNA: TGCGCCAGCAGCTTTGCGGGGGCGTCCTACGAGCAGTACTTC; CDR3: CASSFAGASYEQYF
length: 14; V: TRBV6-6; D: TRBD1; J: TRBJ1-2; size: .; DNA: TGTGCCAGCAGCACCCCCGGGACAGGGCATGGCTACACCTTC; CDR3: CASSTPGTGHGYTF
length: 13; V: TRBV5-1; D: .; J: TRBJ2-5; size: .; DNA: TGCGCCAGCAGCTTGCGACAGCAAGAGACCCAGTACTTC; CDR3: CASSLRQQETQYF
length: 17; V: TRBV3-1/TRBV3-2; D: .; J: TRBJ1-3; size: .; DNA: TGTGCCAGCAGCCAGACCGAACATTCAGCGTTCGGAAACACCATATATTTT; CDR3: CASSQTEHSAFGNTIYF
length: 15; V: TRBV7-9; D: TRBD1; J: TRBJ2-7; size: .; DNA: TGTGCCAGCAGCTCGACAGGGGGCGCAGGTTCAGGGCAGTACTTC; CDR3: CASSSTGGAGSGQYF
length: 13; V: TRBV7-9; D: .; J: TRBJ1-1; size: .; DNA: TGTGCCAGCAGTCTACAGGCGAACACTGAAGCTTTCTTT; CDR3: CASSLQANTEAFF
length: 12; V: TRBV7-9; D: .; J: TRBJ1-2; size: once; DNA: TGTGCCAGCAGCTTATATATCTATGGCTACACCTTC; CDR3: CASSLYIYGYTF
length: 14; V: TRBV3-1/TRBV3-2; D: TRBD1; J: TRBJ1-6; size: .; DNA: TGTGCCAGCAGCCAATGGGACAGGGGTTCACCCCTCCACTTT; CDR3: CASSQWDRGSPLHF